This T cell receptor (beta chain) was documented in a study of blood T cell repertoires in COVID-19. Study as a whole: COVID-19 samples, acute and convalescent, were from the United States, Italy and Spain.

V dropped 1 base and J dropped 1; count of bases not matched to a gene: 5. Germline-derived CDR1 and CDR2 are SGHTA and FQGNSA. The CDR3 length is 17 residues. Sequencing used immunoSEQ multiplex PCR; TCRdb keeps in-frame clones, though not all of them. This table has over 55,000 clones, 82% appearing once. The TCR originated in a woman aged 80 or over with acute or convalescent COVID-19. The V gene is TRBV7-2, the J gene TRBJ2-5; TRBD2 agrees at 11 bases. Input material: peripheral blood. This CDR3 reads CASSLGALAGAQETQYF. The DNA of the CDR3 is TGTGCCAGCAGCTTAGGAGCACTAGCGGGAGCCCAAGAGACCCAGTACTTC.